These T cell receptor beta chains were read from a single sample in a study of blood T cell repertoires in COVID-19. Measured with immunoSEQ multiplex PCR; TCRdb has only the in-frame clones, and not every one. Here the sample spans some 160,000 clones, approximately 79% being singletons. The sample comprised PBMCs or T cells enriched from blood (not recorded which). These receptors came from an older woman in a cohort exposed to, infected with or recovered from COVID-19 (not recorded which). CDR3s include the opening cysteine and the closing phenylalanine or tryptophan.

>TRBV7-2|15|TRBJ2-2
CASSRLAAMAGELFF
>TRBV5-4|15|TRBJ2-7
CASSYPGLAGYEQYF
>TRBV11-2|14|TRBJ2-5
CASSLGQGQETQYF
>TRBV9|15|TRBJ2-3
CASSDLRSITDTQYF
>TRBV7-9|15|TRBJ2-1
CASSPELAGVNEQFF
>TRBV5-1|14|TRBJ2-3
CASSRTSAADTQYF
>TRBV7-2|15|TRBJ2-5
CASSLVAGMQETQYF
>TRBV12-3/TRBV12-4|13|TRBJ2-1
CASSSRGDNEQFF
>TRBV28|15|TRBJ2-5
CASSLPSIPQETQYF
>TRBV19|15|TRBJ1-6
CASSITGQYNSPLHF
>TRBV6-2/TRBV6-3|15|TRBJ2-5
CASSTPGQTQETQYF
>TRBV11-3|13|TRBJ2-6
CASDRSGANVLTF
>TRBV5-1|15|TRBJ2-2
CASSWGGANTGELFF
>TRBV7-6|15|TRBJ2-1
CASSLTGSSYNEQFF
>TRBV28|17|TRBJ1-3
CASGVADRGHFGNTIYF
>TRBV11-2|13|TRBJ2-1
CASSLDLVREQFF
>TRBV2|13|TRBJ1-2
CASSESGVRGYTF
>TRBV12-5|14|TRBJ1-4
CASGPGQGAEKLFF
>TRBV5-1|15|TRBJ2-5
CASSLLAGSEETQYF
>TRBV2|14|TRBJ2-1
CASRGTGSYNEQFF
>TRBV23-1|19|TRBJ2-1
CASSHVTSEGKRQYNEQFF
>TRBV10-2|15|TRBJ2-5
CASSDPGLARETQYF
>TRBV7-3|15|TRBJ2-2
CASSLLGGATGELFF
>TRBV14|16|TRBJ2-1
CASSQAATSGYNEQFF
>TRBV3-1/TRBV3-2|16|TRBJ1-2
CASSQAGREDNYGYTF
>TRBV6-6|14|TRBJ1-2
CASSSPYTLYGYTF
>TRBV2|14|TRBJ1-2
CASSEQEYSYGYTF
>TRBV3-1/TRBV3-2|15|TRBJ1-6
CASSQGQGSNSPLHF
>TRBV20-1|14|TRBJ2-5
CSASRRSGQETQYF
>TRBV6-6|16|TRBJ1-5
CASSYLQGFSNQPQHF
>TRBV9|12|TRBJ1-2
CASSVVGRGYTF
>TRBV9|12|TRBJ1-1
CASSGANTEAFF
>TRBV7-9|15|TRBJ2-3
CASSLSLAGDDTQYF
>TRBV6-5|14|TRBJ1-1
CASSVDRAGTEAFF
>TRBV4-2|15|TRBJ2-5
CASSQLGTAKETQYF
>TRBV10-3|14|TRBJ1-2
CAISGGGGIGGYTF
>TRBV18|17|TRBJ2-2
CASSLTTSTANTGELFF
>TRBV5-1|14|TRBJ2-3
CASGPATGTDTQYF
>TRBV28|16|TRBJ2-2
CASKNQGASNTGELFF
>TRBV11-2|13|TRBJ2-7
CASSFLGSYEQYF
>TRBV19|14|TRBJ2-5
CASSRTGVGETQYF
>TRBV28|14|TRBJ2-3
CASDSRGLGDTQYF
>TRBV6-5|15|TRBJ1-1
CASSYGGGLRTEAFF
>TRBV4-2|15|TRBJ2-4
CASSPLAGGRNIQYF
>TRBV18|16|TRBJ2-7
CASSLDQGAITYEQYF
>TRBV10-3|16|TRBJ1-6
CATSPGQNSYNSPLHF
>TRBV10-3|13|TRBJ2-5
CAISAVGGETQYF
>TRBV6-5|15|TRBJ2-7
CASSYSAGDPYEQYF
>TRBV7-8|15|TRBJ2-7
CASSPQQGRTYEQYF
>TRBV7-2|16|TRBJ2-3
CASSLAGLAGGDTQYF
>TRBV9|15|TRBJ2-1
CASSVGSSSYNEQFF
>TRBV6-1|16|TRBJ1-6
CASSAHRTGVNSPLHF
>TRBV19|16|TRBJ2-7
CASTRTGGMSAYEQYF
>TRBV10-3|13|TRBJ1-6
CAIRHDRDSPLHF
>TRBV19|18|TRBJ2-7
CASSSLSYGGQAPYEQYF
>TRBV6-5|14|TRBJ1-5
CASSYGRGGQPQHF
>TRBV5-5|17|TRBJ1-5
CASSLAPQDRRNQPQHF
>TRBV2|13|TRBJ1-2
CASTRSDGYGYTF
>TRBV24-1|14|TRBJ2-5
CATSEGQGFQTQYF
>TRBV28|14|TRBJ2-1
CASTPGTRSIEQFF